This T cell receptor beta chain derives from a study of OX40 agonist ivuxolimab in advanced cancers. At the level of the study: Clinicians treated patients with ivuxolimab, an agonistic anti-OX40 (CD134) antibody. Study-wide results and limits: In the 0.1 to 3.0 mg/kg range, CD4+ and CD8+ blood T cells had expanded clonally by week 6. CD4+ T cells averaged fewer expanded clones than CD8+ T cells.

Worth noting for this clone: Its antigen is unknown.

The method was immunoSEQ multiplex PCR; TCRdb's version includes in-frame clones alone and lacks a portion of them. Among about 46,000 clones listed, roughly four fifths were seen once. In germline, CDR1 is MNHNS, CDR2 SASEGT. The length of the CDR3 is 14 residues. V was pared by 4 bases and J by 1 base, with 8 bases between. The V and J genes are TRBV6-1 and TRBJ2-4; D may be TRBD1 (5 bases). The sample consisted of CD4+ or CD8+ T cells sorted from blood, taken in a trial of the OX40 agonist ivuxolimab. The source of this sequence is an adult with an advanced solid tumor such as melanoma, head and neck, liver or kidney cancer. The CDR3 loop reads CASSVRAAKNIQYF. CDR3 nucleotides: TGTGCCAGCAGTGTCAGGGCGGCCAAAAACATTCAGTACTTC.